A single sample gave rise to the 24 T cell receptor beta chains below, sequenced in a study of response to subunit inactivated influenza vaccine (dated by TCRdb to the late 2010s). The time point label here, explained by the study, means: around 45 days after influenza vaccine administration. The library was generated by RT-PCR. Instrument used: Illumina HiSeq 2500. The public reads were reprocessed in TCRdb via fastp at Q25 and MiXCR, keeping in-frame beta chains. Each CDR3 protein gets just one entry, which takes the most common genes and DNA from the rows behind it. Across this sample there are over 400,000 distinct CDR3 sequences, with 10% to 15% seen only once. The top ten clonotypes cover around 13% of the sample. This specimen consisted of PBMCs from blood, obtained 40 to 50 days after vaccination. The receptors here all came from a man aged 50 to 59 who received an inactivated influenza vaccine. Donor details come from another sample of the same person, matched by shared clones.

Concerning this clonotype itself: One base away lies a much larger clone, so this may be a sequencing read error. The CDR3 bases are TGTTCCAGCAGTTTAGCAGAAGTAGGGAACACTGAAGCTTTCTTT. Protein product: CSSSLAEVGNTEAFF. V gene TRBV12-3 or TRBV12-4 combines with J gene TRBJ1-1, with no clear D. This CDR3 spans 15 amino acids.

This clonotype has just a few counts. The rearrangement links TRBV5-1 to TRBJ1-1; no firm D call. The CDR3 has 14 amino acids. The ends were cut back, 3 bases at V and 5 bases at J, with 14 bases in the middle. Germline CDR1 and CDR2: SGHRS and YFSETQ. CDR3 protein: CASSSDTGETEAFF. In DNA, the CDR3 is TGCGCCAGCAGCTCCGACACGGGCGAGACTGAAGCTTTCTTT.

CDR3 bases: TGTGCCAGCAGTTTGGGCTCCTTTAACGAGCAGTACTTC. Amino acids: CASSLGSFNEQYF. This chain connects TRBV28 to TRBJ2-7; D gene uncertain. Trimming pared 3 bases from V and 5 bases from J, leaving 11 bases between. The CDR3 sequence is 13 residues long. Germline CDR1 and CDR2: MDHEN and SYDVKM.

This chain uses TRBV4-3 with TRBJ2-5; D remains ambiguous. Per the germline V gene, CDR1 is LGHNA and CDR2 is YSLEER. The germline V and J ends were trimmed by 0 bases and 4 bases, with 6 bases remaining between them. The CDR3 length is 13 residues. CDR3 bases: TGCGCCAGCAGCCAAGATGTAAGAGAGACCCAGTACTTC. It encodes CASSQDVRETQYF.

The gene calls are TRBV12-3 or TRBV12-4 and TRBJ1-1; tentatively, D is TRBD1 (5 bases). CDR3 length: 15 amino acids. V was trimmed by 6 bases and J by 4 bases, leaving 18 bases between them. The CDR3: CASSPGAVGGTEAFF. The CDR3 DNA reads TGTGCCAGCAGCCCTGGGGCAGTCGGGGGCACTGAAGCTTTCTTT.

This clonotype was seen a handful of times. This rearrangement joins TRBV11-2 to TRBJ2-3; no firm D call. V lost 5 bases and J 2 bases, leaving 14 bases between the germline ends. Germline values: CDR1 SGHAT, CDR2 FQNNGV. This CDR3 is built from 15 residues. CDR3 coding DNA: TGTGCCAGCAGCCCTAGGGCGGTAGCCACAGATACGCAGTATTTT. This translates into CASSPRAVATDTQYF. Based on the CDR3 plus reference TRBV11-2 and TRBJ2-3, the full variable domain is EAGVAQSPRYKIIEKRQSVAFWCNPISGHATLYWYQQILGQGPKLLIQFQNNGVVDDSQLPKDRFSAERLKGVDSTLKIQPAKLEDSAVYLCASSPRAVATDTQYFGPGTRLTVL.

This clonotype was observed a handful of times. The J gene is TRBJ2-1, the V gene TRBV7-2; D may be TRBD1 (6 bases). This CDR3 is 16 amino acids long. The germline V and J ends were trimmed by 6 bases and 2 bases, with 17 bases remaining between them. Germline CDR1 SGHTA, CDR2 FQGNSA. The CDR3 reads CASRGMGDKAYNEQFF. CDR3 sequence (DNA): TGTGCCAGCAGGGGGATGGGGGACAAGGCCTACAATGAGCAGTTCTTC. The entire variable domain, with the rest obtained from reference TRBV7-2 and TRBJ2-1, is as follows: GAGVSQSPSNKVTEKGKDVELRCDPISGHTALYWYRQSLGQGLEFLIYFQGNSAPDKSGLPSDRFSAERTGGSVSTLTIQRTQQEDSAVYLCASRGMGDKAYNEQFFGPGTRLTVL.

This chain's CDR3 is CASSPNRNEQFF. CDR3 bases: TGTGCCAGCAGCCCAAACCGGAATGAGCAGTTCTTC. This chain connects TRBV7-2 to TRBJ2-1; D gene ambiguous. The CDR3 has 12 residues. Trimming left V 5 bases short and J 7 bases short, with 9 bases between. CDR1 is SGHTA and CDR2 is FQGNSA in the germline V gene. Combining the CDR3 with reference TRBV7-2 and TRBJ2-1 gives the whole variable domain GAGVSQSPSNKVTEKGKDVELRCDPISGHTALYWYRQSLGQGLEFLIYFQGNSAPDKSGLPSDRFSAERTGGSVSTLTIQRTQQEDSAVYLCASSPNRNEQFFGPGTRLTVL.

The V gene is TRBV29-1, the J gene TRBJ2-1; D perhaps matches TRBD2 (6 bases). CDR3 length: 14 residues. The germline V and J ends were trimmed by 7 bases and 7 bases, with 20 bases remaining between them. CDR1 SQVTM and CDR2 ANQGSEA come from the germline V gene. The CDR3 region is CSGRRLARENEQFF. DNA of the CDR3: TGCAGCGGCCGACGGCTAGCGAGGGAGAATGAGCAGTTCTTC.

This clonotype showed up just a few times. A read error may account for a junction end that differs from germline. V is TRBV5-1 and J is TRBJ2-1; 8 bases line up with TRBD2. The CDR3 covers 14 residues. CDR1 is SGHRS, CDR2 YFSETQ, per germline. CDR3 nucleotide sequence: TGCGCCAGCAGCCCCGGCCAAAAGCGGGGGCCCGTTCTCTTC. Translation gives CASSPGQKRGPVLF.

This clonotype has just a few counts. The chain joins TRBV29-1 to TRBJ1-1, with D possibly TRBD1 on 5 matching bases. V was pared by 4 bases and J by 7 bases, with 7 bases between. The CDR3 is made up of 10 amino acids. CDR1 is SQVTM, CDR2 ANQGSEA, per germline. Here the CDR3 reads CSVVTVEAFF. The CDR3 bases are TGCAGCGTTGTGACAGTTGAAGCTTTCTTT. Complete variable domain (other parts from reference TRBV29-1 and TRBJ1-1): SAVISQKPSRDICQRGTSLTIQCQVDSQVTMMFWYRQQPGQSLTLIATANQGSEATYESGFVIDKFPISRPNLTFSTLTVSNMSPEDSSIYLCSVVTVEAFFGQGTRLTVV.

This clonotype came up many times. The rearrangement links TRBV12-3 or TRBV12-4 to TRBJ2-1; D ambiguous. Trimming shortened V by 8 bases and J by 9 bases, and 8 bases separated the two germline ends. The CDR3 sequence is 10 residues long. DNA for the CDR3: TGTGCCAGCGCCCGGTCTGAGCAGTTCTTC. This gives the protein CASARSEQFF.

The chain links TRBV5-1 to TRBJ2-1; D is perhaps TRBD2 (6 bases). From germline, CDR1 is SGHRS and CDR2 YFSETQ. V was clipped by 4 bases and J by 8 bases, with 16 bases between them. The CDR3 spans 14 residues. The CDR3 DNA reads as TGCGCCAGCAGCGATCAGACTAGTTTCTATGAGCAGTTCTTC. This sequence encodes CASSDQTSFYEQFF.

This clonotype was observed a handful of times. The chain's CDR3 is CATSRSAGGLGGEQFF. As DNA, the CDR3 is TGTGCCACCAGCAGATCAGCGGGGGGGTTGGGAGGGGAGCAGTTCTTC. The rearrangement joins TRBV15 to TRBJ2-1; 10 positions agree with TRBD2. The junction had 11 bases not matched to a gene; V was cut back by 2 bases and J by 10 bases. This CDR3 region has 16 residues. Germline V gene data show CDR1 as LNHNV and CDR2 as YYDKDF (reference sequence).

In its sample, this clonotype was seen a few times. The chain has TRBV6-2 or TRBV6-3 and TRBJ2-7, with a weak D call TRBD2 (5 bases). Germline V gene lookup returns CDR1 MNHEY and CDR2 SVGEGT. V shed 2 bases and J shed 7 bases, with 15 bases lying between them. This CDR3 has 14 residues. This chain's CDR3 is CASSYLVPGTEQYF. The DNA for the CDR3 is TGTGCCAGCAGTTACCTCGTTCCGGGAACTGAGCAGTACTTC.

This clonotype was counted a few times. The chain is built from TRBV5-1 and TRBJ2-6, with TRBD1 identical over 7 bases. Trimming took 1 base from V and 2 from J; bases not matched to a gene: 6. This CDR3 contains 17 residues. Germline CDR1 is SGHRS and CDR2 is YFSETQ. CDR3 sequence: CASSLSETGAGANVLTF. The CDR3 nucleotides read TGCGCCAGCAGCTTGAGTGAAACAGGGGCTGGGGCCAACGTCCTGACTTTC.

In regard to this clonotype: No conserved phenylalanine or tryptophan ends this CDR3, so it is likely a read error. The chain links TRBV5-5 to TRBJ2-2; tentative D call: TRBD1 (6 bases). The V gene's germline CDR1 is SGHKS and CDR2 YYEKEE (reference sequence). The CDR3 totals 14 residues. Trimming removed 9 bases from V and 4 bases from J, with 16 bases in between. The CDR3 DNA is TGTGCCATCAGGCAGGGGTCCGTCACCGGGGAGCTGTTTTGT. Residues: CAIRQGSVTGELFC.

In its sample, this clonotype was seen once. In DNA form, the CDR3 reads TGTGCCAGCAGCACGGGGAGTCAGCGGGAAGTGCAGTACTTC. This gives the protein CASSTGSQREVQYF. The gene calls are TRBV28 and TRBJ2-7; 7 nucleotides agree with TRBD2. The CDR3 spans 14 residues. In germline, CDR1 is MDHEN, CDR2 SYDVKM. V lost 6 bases, J lost 9 bases, and 14 bases stayed unmatched. Using reference TRBV28 and TRBJ2-7 for the parts outside the CDR3, the full variable domain is DVKVTQSSRYLVKRTGEKVFLECVQDMDHENMFWYRQDPGLGLRLIYFSYDVKMKEKGDIPEGYSVSREKKERFSLILESASTNQTSMYLCASSTGSQREVQYFGPGTRLTVT.

The J gene is TRBJ2-7, the V gene TRBV20-1; D gene ambiguous. The germline V gene encodes CDR1 DFQATT and CDR2 SNEGSKA (reference sequence). Between the trimmed V and J ends, which lost 0 bases and 0 bases, there was a span of 12 bases. CDR3 size: 15 residues. The CDR3 DNA reads TGCAGTGCTAGAGATTCGGGCCGATTCTCCTACGAGCAGTACTTC. Encoded protein: CSARDSGRFSYEQYF.

There are many counts of this clonotype. The chain has TRBV4-3 and TRBJ2-4; D unresolved. V gave up 1 base and J gave up 9 bases, with 10 bases separating them. The CDR3 runs to 13 residues. Per the germline V gene, CDR1 is LGHNA and CDR2 is YSLEER. The CDR3, as DNA: TGCGCCAGCAGCCAAGTGTCCGGATCCATTCAGTACTTC. Translating it yields CASSQVSGSIQYF.

This clonotype occurred a few times. V is TRBV10-3 and J is TRBJ1-1, with TRBD1 matching over 7 bases. J lost 0 bases, V lost 7 bases, and 8 bases had no gene match. The CDR3 covers 15 residues. The germline V gene has CDR1 ENHRY and CDR2 SYGVKD. The CDR3 bases are TGTGCCATCAATCCAGGGGGTAACATGAACACTGAAGCTTTCTTT. Translation gives CAINPGGNMNTEAFF.

This clonotype was detected only a few times. V is TRBV7-6 and J is TRBJ1-6, with D possibly TRBD1 on 5 matching bases. Trimming removed 0 bases at V and 9 bases at J, with 12 bases between. The germline CDR1 and CDR2 sequences are SGHVS and FNYEAQ. This CDR3 has 15 amino acids. CDR3 protein: CASSLATEGSSPLHF. CDR3 nucleotides: TGTGCCAGCAGCTTAGCGACAGAGGGGAGTTCACCCCTCCACTTT.

In its sample, this clonotype was seen a few times. The chain couples TRBV19 to TRBJ1-1; D ambiguous. Per the germline V gene, CDR1 is LNHDA and CDR2 is SQIVND (reference sequence). This CDR3 region has 11 residues. V dropped 3 bases and J dropped 7 bases, with 6 bases sitting between them. The CDR3 sequence: CASSMSLEAFF. The CDR3 coding sequence is TGTGCCAGTAGTATGAGCCTTGAAGCTTTCTTT.

The J gene is TRBJ2-5, the V gene TRBV20-1, with D uncertain. The CDR3 is 15 residues long. CDR1 is DFQATT, CDR2 SNEGSKA, per germline (reference sequence). Trimming left V 6 bases short and J 5 bases short, with 22 bases between. The CDR3 DNA reads TGCAGTGCAGGAGTTTTCGACGGGTTGGGGGAGACCCAGTACTTC. Residues: CSAGVFDGLGETQYF.